This is a list of T cell receptor beta chains from one sample in a study of T cell changes during pregnancy in multiple sclerosis. TCRdb's table, derived via immunoSEQ multiplex PCR, lists solely in-frame clones and lacks some. The table lists under 40,000 clones, about 89% of them singletons, with 0.3% to 0.4% in the top ten. Sample: CD4+ T cells from peripheral blood mononuclear cells, taken in the third trimester of pregnancy. Receptors were obtained from a female donor in good health, enrolled as a control in a pregnancy study. Both conserved end residues are part of each CDR3. The D gene is left open where the match is weak. Size values are once, few and many counts, or a class for expanded clones, and some rows have none.

D gene: TRBD2
clone size: NA
J gene: TRBJ2-1
V gene: TRBV2
CDR3 protein: CASSGGRSYNEQFF
CDR3 DNA: TGTGCCAGCAGCGGGGGGAGGAGTTACAATGAGCAGTTCTTC

D gene: TRBD2
clone size: NA
J gene: TRBJ2-2
V gene: TRBV7-2
CDR3 protein: CASSTGLAGALRGTGELFF
CDR3 DNA: TGTGCCAGCAGCACAGGACTAGCGGGGGCCTTACGAGGGACCGGGGAGCTGTTTTTT

D gene: NA
clone size: NA
J gene: TRBJ1-1
V gene: TRBV5-4
CDR3 protein: CASSILPGGVEAFF
CDR3 DNA: TGTGCCAGCAGCATTCTTCCCGGAGGCGTAGAAGCTTTCTTT

D gene: NA
clone size: NA
J gene: TRBJ1-5
V gene: TRBV7-9
CDR3 protein: CASSSGSLNQPQHF
CDR3 DNA: TGTGCCAGCAGCTCCGGGTCGCTTAATCAGCCCCAGCATTTT

D gene: NA
clone size: few
J gene: TRBJ1-1
V gene: TRBV2
CDR3 protein: CASSYRRDTEAFF
CDR3 DNA: TGTGCCAGCAGTTACAGGCGCGACACTGAAGCTTTCTTT

D gene: TRBD2
clone size: NA
J gene: TRBJ2-7
V gene: TRBV20-1
CDR3 protein: CSVAGAYEQYF
CDR3 DNA: TGCAGTGTGGCGGGAGCCTACGAGCAGTACTTC

D gene: NA
clone size: NA
J gene: TRBJ1-1
V gene: TRBV7-2
CDR3 protein: CASSSLGGSTEAFF
CDR3 DNA: TGTGCCAGCAGCTCCCTTGGGGGGAGCACTGAAGCTTTCTTT

D gene: TRBD2
clone size: NA
J gene: TRBJ2-3
V gene: TRBV7-2
CDR3 protein: CASSLMTLLARRTDTQYF
CDR3 DNA: TGTGCCAGCAGCTTAATGACACTACTAGCGAGAAGGACAGATACGCAGTATTTT

D gene: TRBD2
clone size: NA
J gene: TRBJ2-3
V gene: TRBV5-4
CDR3 protein: CASSFPAGWGTDTQYF
CDR3 DNA: TGTGCCAGCAGTTTCCCAGCGGGATGGGGCACAGATACGCAGTATTTT

D gene: NA
clone size: NA
J gene: TRBJ1-2
V gene: TRBV30
CDR3 protein: CAWLRGDYGYTF
CDR3 DNA: TGTGCCTGGCTCAGGGGTGACTATGGCTACACCTTC

D gene: NA
clone size: NA
J gene: TRBJ2-7
V gene: TRBV30
CDR3 protein: CAWTSPYGEVNYEQYF
CDR3 DNA: TGTGCCTGGACCTCTCCCTATGGGGAGGTGAACTACGAGCAGTACTTC

D gene: NA
clone size: NA
J gene: TRBJ1-1
V gene: TRBV29-1
CDR3 protein: CSVAGRAHTEAFF
CDR3 DNA: TGCAGCGTTGCGGGGAGAGCGCACACTGAAGCTTTCTTT

D gene: NA
clone size: NA
J gene: TRBJ2-5
V gene: TRBV6-1
CDR3 protein: CASSEALGHLQETQYF
CDR3 DNA: TGTGCCAGCAGTGAAGCGCTGGGACACCTCCAAGAGACCCAGTACTTC

D gene: TRBD1
clone size: NA
J gene: TRBJ2-2
V gene: TRBV6-6
CDR3 protein: CASMGAGDRDTGELFF
CDR3 DNA: TGTGCCAGCATGGGGGCCGGCGACAGGGACACCGGGGAGCTGTTTTTT

D gene: NA
clone size: NA
J gene: TRBJ2-7
V gene: TRBV7-2
CDR3 protein: CASSLTGIDEQYF
CDR3 DNA: TGTGCCAGCAGCTTAACCGGGATCGACGAGCAGTACTTC

D gene: NA
clone size: NA
J gene: TRBJ1-3
V gene: TRBV20-1
CDR3 protein: CSAREGDTIYF
CDR3 DNA: TGCAGTGCTAGAGAGGGAGACACCATATATTTT

D gene: NA
clone size: NA
J gene: TRBJ1-1
V gene: TRBV14
CDR3 protein: CASSPLGAAAFF
CDR3 DNA: TGTGCCAGCAGCCCTCTGGGGGCCGCAGCTTTCTTT

D gene: TRBD1
clone size: NA
J gene: TRBJ1-2
V gene: TRBV6-1
CDR3 protein: CASSEAWTGANYGYTF
CDR3 DNA: TGTGCCAGCAGTGAAGCTTGGACAGGGGCTAACTATGGCTACACCTTC

D gene: NA
clone size: NA
J gene: TRBJ1-5
V gene: TRBV27
CDR3 protein: CASSNARGGDNQPQHF
CDR3 DNA: TGTGCCAGCAGCAATGCGAGGGGGGGAGACAATCAGCCCCAGCATTTT

D gene: TRBD2
clone size: NA
J gene: TRBJ2-1
V gene: TRBV28
CDR3 protein: CASSPHGLAGGNEQFF
CDR3 DNA: TGTGCCAGCAGTCCCCACGGACTAGCGGGAGGCAATGAGCAGTTCTTC

D gene: TRBD1
clone size: NA
J gene: TRBJ1-1
V gene: TRBV7-3
CDR3 protein: CASSRSGQQNAEAFF
CDR3 DNA: TGTGCCAGCAGCCGTTCGGGACAGCAGAACGCTGAAGCTTTCTTT

D gene: TRBD1
clone size: once
J gene: TRBJ1-2
V gene: TRBV29-1
CDR3 protein: CSVDGRGVGYTF
CDR3 DNA: TGCAGCGTTGATGGCAGGGGGGTCGGCTACACCTTC

D gene: TRBD2
clone size: NA
J gene: TRBJ2-1
V gene: TRBV28
CDR3 protein: CASSLYQGLAGYNEQFF
CDR3 DNA: TGTGCCAGCAGCCTCTACCAAGGACTAGCGGGTTACAATGAGCAGTTCTTC

D gene: NA
clone size: NA
J gene: TRBJ2-3
V gene: TRBV30
CDR3 protein: CAWNPGFTDTQYF
CDR3 DNA: TGTGCCTGGAACCCCGGGTTCACAGATACGCAGTATTTT

D gene: TRBD2
clone size: NA
J gene: TRBJ2-2
V gene: TRBV19
CDR3 protein: CASSIETSGATGELFF
CDR3 DNA: TGTGCCAGTAGTATAGAGACTAGCGGGGCCACCGGGGAGCTGTTTTTT

D gene: NA
clone size: NA
J gene: TRBJ1-2
V gene: TRBV11-2
CDR3 protein: CASSLNRFRPLGYTF
CDR3 DNA: TGTGCCAGCAGCTTGAATCGATTCAGGCCTCTGGGCTACACCTTC

D gene: NA
clone size: NA
J gene: TRBJ1-1
V gene: TRBV18
CDR3 protein: CASSYRGREAFF
CDR3 DNA: TGTGCCAGCTCATACCGGGGGAGAGAAGCTTTCTTT

D gene: NA
clone size: once
J gene: TRBJ1-1
V gene: TRBV5-1
CDR3 protein: CASSLGIGGGYGMNTEAFF
CDR3 DNA: TGCGCCAGCAGCTTGGGTATAGGGGGAGGGTATGGCATGAACACTGAAGCTTTCTTT

D gene: NA
clone size: once
J gene: TRBJ1-3
V gene: TRBV29-1
CDR3 protein: CSCIPGSGNTIYF
CDR3 DNA: TGCAGCTGTATTCCAGGCTCTGGAAACACCATATATTTT

D gene: NA
clone size: NA
J gene: TRBJ2-7
V gene: TRBV28
CDR3 protein: CASSLPYYEQYF
CDR3 DNA: TGTGCCAGCAGTCTCCCGTACTACGAGCAGTACTTC

D gene: NA
clone size: NA
J gene: TRBJ2-5
V gene: TRBV5-8
CDR3 protein: CASSLDSQETQYF
CDR3 DNA: TGTGCCAGCAGCCTGGACAGCCAAGAGACCCAGTACTTC

D gene: NA
clone size: NA
J gene: TRBJ2-7
V gene: TRBV6-1
CDR3 protein: CASSEVLIFTYEQYF
CDR3 DNA: TGTGCCAGCAGTGAAGTTCTAATCTTCACCTACGAGCAGTACTTC

D gene: TRBD1
clone size: once
J gene: TRBJ1-4
V gene: TRBV2
CDR3 protein: CASSLDRLSLREKLFF
CDR3 DNA: TGTGCCAGCAGTTTGGACAGGCTAAGTTTGAGAGAAAAACTGTTTTTT

D gene: NA
clone size: NA
J gene: TRBJ2-7
V gene: TRBV27
CDR3 protein: CASSDREGVYEQYF
CDR3 DNA: TGTGCCAGCAGTGACCGAGAGGGGGTTTACGAGCAGTACTTC

D gene: NA
clone size: once
J gene: TRBJ1-4
V gene: TRBV7-9
CDR3 protein: CASSWEGSLEKLFF
CDR3 DNA: TGTGCCAGCAGCTGGGAGGGCAGTCTTGAAAAACTGTTTTTT

D gene: TRBD1
clone size: NA
J gene: TRBJ2-5
V gene: TRBV10-1
CDR3 protein: CASSTGGPQETQYF
CDR3 DNA: TGCGCCAGCAGTACAGGGGGGCCCCAAGAGACCCAGTACTTC

D gene: NA
clone size: NA
J gene: TRBJ2-2
V gene: TRBV6-4
CDR3 protein: CASSLKRETGELFF
CDR3 DNA: TGTGCCAGCAGTCTGAAACGGGAAACGGGGGAGCTGTTTTTT

D gene: NA
clone size: NA
J gene: TRBJ2-2
V gene: TRBV7-9
CDR3 protein: CASSRFWVEDTGELFF
CDR3 DNA: TGTGCCAGCAGCCGGTTCTGGGTAGAGGACACCGGGGAGCTGTTTTTT

D gene: TRBD1
clone size: NA
J gene: TRBJ1-5
V gene: TRBV7-8
CDR3 protein: CASSLWGQGNQPQHF
CDR3 DNA: TGTGCCAGCAGCTTATGGGGACAGGGCAATCAGCCCCAGCATTTT

D gene: TRBD2
clone size: NA
J gene: TRBJ2-3
V gene: TRBV6-1
CDR3 protein: CAGDSSGSTDTQYF
CDR3 DNA: TGTGCCGGGGACTCTAGCGGGAGCACAGATACGCAGTATTTT

D gene: NA
clone size: NA
J gene: TRBJ2-5
V gene: TRBV15
CDR3 protein: CATSREGQGQETQYF
CDR3 DNA: TGTGCCACCAGCAGAGAAGGGCAGGGGCAAGAGACCCAGTACTTC

D gene: TRBD1
clone size: NA
J gene: TRBJ2-4
V gene: TRBV4-1
CDR3 protein: CASSNTGGLAKNIQYF
CDR3 DNA: TGCGCCAGCAGTAATACAGGGGGACTAGCCAAAAACATTCAGTACTTC

D gene: TRBD1
clone size: NA
J gene: TRBJ2-1
V gene: TRBV29-1
CDR3 protein: CSVHRTGKGYNEQFF
CDR3 DNA: TGCAGCGTTCACCGGACAGGGAAAGGCTACAATGAGCAGTTCTTC

D gene: TRBD1
clone size: once
J gene: TRBJ1-1
V gene: TRBV18
CDR3 protein: CASSTTGGSEAFF
CDR3 DNA: TGTGCCAGCTCAACGACAGGGGGTTCTGAAGCTTTCTTT

D gene: NA
clone size: NA
J gene: TRBJ2-3
V gene: TRBV28
CDR3 protein: CASIPEGLTDTQYF
CDR3 DNA: TGTGCCAGCATCCCCGAGGGACTCACAGATACGCAGTATTTT

D gene: NA
clone size: NA
J gene: TRBJ1-5
V gene: TRBV19
CDR3 protein: CASTPGQNSNQPQHF
CDR3 DNA: TGTGCCAGTACCCCAGGGCAGAATAGCAATCAGCCCCAGCATTTT